Listed below are T cell receptor beta chains from one sample, sequenced in a study of cytomegalovirus exposure and HLA in healthy donors. Assay used: immunoSEQ multiplex PCR; TCRdb lists only in-frame clones, some missing. Of about 140,000 clones in the sample, roughly 77% were seen once. The sequencing input was PBMCs. Receptors originate from a female donor in good health and CMV-seronegative. Each CDR3 is given with its conserved first and last residue. A D gene is named only where the DNA matches it firmly. Clone size, where shown, is once, few, many, or a class for clones that have expanded.

NA,TRBJ2-3,NA,TRBV9,CASSEPVLERTDTQYF,TGTGCCAGCAGCGAGCCCGTCCTAGAGAGGACAGATACGCAGTATTTT
TRBD1,TRBJ1-2,NA,TRBV30,CAWTRQGARGYTF,TGTGCCTGGACCCGACAGGGGGCGCGTGGCTACACCTTC
NA,TRBJ1-2,NA,TRBV19,CASSTPMDRGKDGYTF,TGTGCCAGTAGTACACCTATGGACAGAGGAAAGGATGGCTACACCTTC
NA,TRBJ2-5,NA,TRBV7-7,CASSRGGGQETQYF,TGTGCTAGCAGCCGGGGAGGGGGCCAAGAGACCCAGTACTTC
NA,TRBJ1-4,NA,TRBV15,CATSRDRDRRNEKLFF,TGTGCCACCAGCAGAGATAGGGATAGGAGGAACGAAAAACTGTTTTTT
TRBD2,TRBJ2-5,NA,TRBV19,CASSVGLAGAVSETQYF,TGTGCCAGTAGTGTGGGACTAGCGGGAGCGGTTTCAGAGACCCAGTACTTC
TRBD1,TRBJ2-7,NA,TRBV29-1,CSVAGQGYEQYF,TGCAGCGTTGCCGGACAGGGCTACGAGCAGTACTTC
NA,TRBJ1-4,NA,TRBV10-1,CASSDNGELLPNEKLFF,TGCGCCAGCAGTGACAACGGGGAACTCCTCCCTAATGAAAAACTGTTTTTT
NA,TRBJ2-4,NA,TRBV5-6,CASSLARRLAKNIQYF,TGTGCCAGCAGCTTGGCCCGCAGGCTAGCCAAAAACATTCAGTACTTC
TRBD1,TRBJ2-7,NA,TRBV27,CASRDRGSSYEQYF,TGTGCCAGCAGAGACAGGGGCAGTTCCTACGAGCAGTACTTC
TRBD2,TRBJ2-1,once,TRBV5-1,CASSPTSGGYNEQFF,TGCGCCAGCAGCCCCACTAGCGGGGGGTACAATGAGCAGTTCTTC
NA,TRBJ2-1,NA,TRBV27,CASSFPGDEQFF,TGTGCCAGCAGTTTCCCAGGGGATGAGCAGTTCTTC
NA,TRBJ2-7,NA,TRBV6-6,CASIRGSYEQYF,TGTGCCAGCATTAGGGGATCCTACGAGCAGTACTTC
NA,TRBJ2-7,NA,TRBV11-3,CASSDRDKTSYEQYF,TGTGCCAGCAGCGACCGGGACAAAACCTCCTACGAGCAGTACTTC
TRBD1,TRBJ1-1,NA,TRBV5-4,CASSQRTGGSNTEAFF,TGTGCCAGCAGCCAACGGACAGGCGGATCGAACACTGAAGCTTTCTTT
NA,TRBJ2-2,NA,TRBV28,CASSLVGTLSFRNTGELFF,TGTGCCAGCAGTCTGGTAGGGACACTTTCGTTCCGGAACACCGGGGAGCTGTTTTTT
NA,TRBJ1-4,NA,TRBV7-2,CASSLGGRPLEKLFF,TGTGCCAGCAGCTTAGGGGGCAGACCCTTAGAAAAACTGTTTTTT
TRBD2,TRBJ2-5,NA,TRBV5-4,CASSLTSGAQETQYF,TGTGCCAGCAGCTTAACTAGCGGGGCCCAAGAGACCCAGTACTTC
NA,TRBJ1-2,NA,TRBV20-1,CAAPGYGYTF,TGCGCCGCCCCGGGCTATGGCTACACCTTC
TRBD1,TRBJ1-4,NA,TRBV5-1,CASSLSSAGGAGLFF,TGCGCCAGCAGCTTGAGCTCGGCAGGGGGCGCGGGACTGTTTTTT
NA,TRBJ2-4,NA,TRBV4-1,CASSPRGAANENIQYF,TGCGCCAGCAGCCCCCGGGGGGCAGCGAACGAAAACATTCAGTACTTC
TRBD2,TRBJ2-5,once,TRBV19,CASCGRGPETQYF,TGTGCCAGTTGCGGGAGAGGCCCAGAGACCCAGTACTTC
TRBD2,TRBJ2-1,NA,TRBV25-1,CASRAPGTRLVF,TGTGCCAGCAGGGCCCCCGGGACTAGGCTTGTCTTC
NA,TRBJ2-2,NA,TRBV4-1,CASSPPGRTTGELFF,TGCGCCAGCAGCCCCCCGGGCAGGACTACCGGGGAGCTGTTTTTT
TRBD1,TRBJ1-2,NA,TRBV28,CALRNRGEGYTF,TGTGCCCTCAGGAACAGGGGAGAGGGCTACACCTTC
TRBD1,TRBJ1-5,NA,TRBV5-1,CASSLVSDREGARQPQHF,TGCGCCAGCAGCTTGGTTTCGGATCGGGAGGGGGCACGTCAGCCCCAGCATTTT
NA,TRBJ1-1,NA,TRBV4-3,CASSQELGGSYTEAFF,TGCGCCAGCAGCCAAGAATTGGGGGGGAGTTACACTGAAGCTTTCTTT
NA,TRBJ2-7,NA,TRBV18,CASSPGTSSYEQYF,TGTGCCAGCTCACCCGGGACTTCCTCCTACGAGCAGTACTTC